This TCR beta chain was sequenced during a study of cytomegalovirus exposure and HLA in healthy donors. Study-wide context: As released early, the data held roughly 85 million unique TCRs from HLA-typed donors.

PCR employed 60 Vbeta and 13 Jbeta primers. This table comes from immunoSEQ multiplex PCR, and its TCRdb copy is limited to in-frame clones, with some not included. The sample lists roughly 89,000 clones, around 82% occurring once. The CDR3 runs 16 residues. Germline trimming cut 7 bases from V and 3 bases from J; bases unmatched to any gene: 13. In germline, CDR1 is LNHDA, CDR2 SQIVND (reference sequence). In this sample, this clone turned up once. Source material: PBMCs. This clonotype was sampled from a man between 18 and 29 years old in good health and CMV-seronegative. V is TRBV19 and J is TRBJ2-7, with 9 bases matching TRBD1. CDR3 protein: CASTRDREDAHYEQYF. CDR3 DNA: TGTGCCAGTACCCGGGACAGGGAGGATGCTCACTACGAGCAGTACTTC.